This TCR beta chain was sequenced in a study of shared clonotypes between healthy human individuals. Study information: Researchers drew samples from two women and a few men aged 18 to 49. Per donor, CD8 memory used one plate, CD8 naive used two, CD4 memory used three and CD4 naive used three. Study-wide points: Some naive CD4 clonotypes, roughly 5%, turned up in common across a handful of donors. Since donors were few, the genetic and exposure-history diversity represented was limited.

In germline, CDR1 is ENHRY, CDR2 SYGVKD. The V segment lost 6 bases and the J segment 1 base; nucleotides outside the gene matches: 5. The CDR3 extends over 15 amino acids. Worth noting for this clone: The target antigen is unknown.

The repertoire was sequenced with immunoSEQ multiplex PCR; TCRdb's copy has only in-frame clones and lacks some. The sample carries 980,000 or so clones, approximately 80% recorded once. V is TRBV10-3 and J is TRBJ1-2, with 10 bases aligning to TRBD1. The TCR originated in a young man in good health. The sample taken for sequencing was memory CD4+ T cells sorted from blood. Indicated subset: CD45RA-negative fraction. This CDR3 is CAIRADRGLNYGYTF. The DNA for the CDR3 is TGTGCCATCAGAGCCGACAGGGGGCTTAACTATGGCTACACCTTC.